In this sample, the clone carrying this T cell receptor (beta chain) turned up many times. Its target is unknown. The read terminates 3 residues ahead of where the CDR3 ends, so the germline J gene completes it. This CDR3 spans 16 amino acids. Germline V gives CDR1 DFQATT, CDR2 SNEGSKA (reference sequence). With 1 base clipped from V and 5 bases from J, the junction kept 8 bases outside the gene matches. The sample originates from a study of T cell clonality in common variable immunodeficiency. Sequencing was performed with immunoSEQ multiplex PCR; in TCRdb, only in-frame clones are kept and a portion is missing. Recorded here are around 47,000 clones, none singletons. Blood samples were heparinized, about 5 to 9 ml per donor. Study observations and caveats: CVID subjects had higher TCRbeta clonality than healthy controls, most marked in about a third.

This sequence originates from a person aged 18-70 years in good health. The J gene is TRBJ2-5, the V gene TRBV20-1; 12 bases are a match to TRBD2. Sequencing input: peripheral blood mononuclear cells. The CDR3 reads CSARGDLAGGPETQYF. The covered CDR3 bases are TGCAGTGCTAGAGGGGATCTAGCGGGAGGGCCGGAGACC.